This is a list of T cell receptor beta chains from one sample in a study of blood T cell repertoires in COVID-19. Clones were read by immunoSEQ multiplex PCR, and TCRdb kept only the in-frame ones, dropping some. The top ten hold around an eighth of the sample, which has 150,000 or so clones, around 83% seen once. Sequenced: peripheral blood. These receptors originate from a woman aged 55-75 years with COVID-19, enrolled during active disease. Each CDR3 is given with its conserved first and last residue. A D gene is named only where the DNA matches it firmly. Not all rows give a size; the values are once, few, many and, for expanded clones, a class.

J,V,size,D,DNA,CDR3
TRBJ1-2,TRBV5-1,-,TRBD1,TGCGCCAGCAGCCTCCAACAGGGGGGATCCTATGGCTACACCTTC,CASSLQQGGSYGYTF
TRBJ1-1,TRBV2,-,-,TGTGCCAGCAGTGATGAGGGAGTGACTGAAGCTTTCTTT,CASSDEGVTEAFF
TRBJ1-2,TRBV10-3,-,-,TGTGCCATCAGTGAATCGACAGCTTCAATATATGGCTACACCTTC,CAISESTASIYGYTF
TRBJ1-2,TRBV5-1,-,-,TGCGCCAGCAGCTTTTCCCAGGGCGGCTATGGCTACACCTTC,CASSFSQGGYGYTF
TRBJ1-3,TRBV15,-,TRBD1,TGTGCCACCAGCAGACCCGGGACAGGGGGTGGAAACACCATATATTTT,CATSRPGTGGGNTIYF
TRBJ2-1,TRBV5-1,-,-,TGCGCCAGCAGCCAAACGGACTTCCGAGGTGAGCAGTTCTTC,CASSQTDFRGEQFF
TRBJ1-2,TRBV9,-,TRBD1,TGTGCCAGCAGCGGCACAGGGGGGAAGAACTATGGCTACACCTTC,CASSGTGGKNYGYTF
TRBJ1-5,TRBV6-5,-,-,TGTGCCAGCGGCGGTCTGACAGTCAATCAGCCCCAGCATTTT,CASGGLTVNQPQHF
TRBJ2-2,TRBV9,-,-,TGTGCCAGCAGCGTAGCCCCAGATGGAGCCGGGGAGCTGTTTTTT,CASSVAPDGAGELFF
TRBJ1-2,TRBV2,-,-,TGTGCCAGCATCAATTCAGGGCTCTATGGCTACACCTTC,CASINSGLYGYTF
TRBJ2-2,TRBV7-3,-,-,TGTGCCAGCAGCTTACTAAGCACCGGGGAGCTGTTTTTT,CASSLLSTGELFF
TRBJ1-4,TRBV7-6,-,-,TGTGCCAGCAGCTTAGTCGGCGGGGGGGCAACTAATGAAAAACTGTTTTTT,CASSLVGGGATNEKLFF
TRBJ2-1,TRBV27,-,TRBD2,TGTGCCAGCAGTTACAGCGGGGGGGAGTACAATGAGCAGTTCTTC,CASSYSGGEYNEQFF
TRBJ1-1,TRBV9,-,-,TGTGCCAGCAGCCCCGCGGGGAGGCCCACTGAAGCTTTCTTT,CASSPAGRPTEAFF
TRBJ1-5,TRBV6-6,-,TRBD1,TGTGCCAGCAGTAAATCCGGGACAGGGGACAATCAGCCCCAGCATTTT,CASSKSGTGDNQPQHF
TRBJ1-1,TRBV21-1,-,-,TGTGCCAGCAGCAAATCAAACAGGAAGACTGAAGCTTTCTTT,CASSKSNRKTEAFF
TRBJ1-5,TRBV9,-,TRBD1,TGTGCCAGCAGCGTCGGGACAGGTGGCAATCAGCCCCAGCATTTT,CASSVGTGGNQPQHF
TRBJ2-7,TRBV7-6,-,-,TGTGCCAGCAGCTTAGGGGCCACCTCCTACGAGCAGTACTTC,CASSLGATSYEQYF
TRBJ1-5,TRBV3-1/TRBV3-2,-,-,TGTGCCAGCAGCCAAGATTTATATCAGCCCCAGCATTTT,CASSQDLYQPQHF
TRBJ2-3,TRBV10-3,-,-,TGTGCCATCGGCAGAAGCACAGATACGCAGTATTTT,CAIGRSTDTQYF
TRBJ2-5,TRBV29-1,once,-,TGCAGCGTCAGGGGTGGTGAGACCCAGTACTTC,CSVRGGETQYF
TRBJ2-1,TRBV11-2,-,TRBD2,TGTGCCAGCAGCTCCAGACTAGCGGAAAGGTACAATGAGCAGTTCTTC,CASSSRLAERYNEQFF
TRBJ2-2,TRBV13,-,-,TGTGCCAGCAGCTTGACTGCACTTAACACCGGGGAGCTGTTTTTT,CASSLTALNTGELFF
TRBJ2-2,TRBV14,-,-,TGTGCCAGCAGCCAAGTATGGAACACCGGGGAGCTGTTTTTT,CASSQVWNTGELFF
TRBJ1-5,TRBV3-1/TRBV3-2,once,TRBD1,TGTGCCAGCAGCCCGGGACAGGGGAGCAATCAGCCCCAGCATTTT,CASSPGQGSNQPQHF
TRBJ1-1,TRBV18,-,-,TGTGCCAGCTCACCAAGATTCGGGGTGAACACTGAAGCTTTCTTT,CASSPRFGVNTEAFF
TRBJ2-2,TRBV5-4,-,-,TGTGCCAGCAACACTCCAGGGAGGGAGCTGTTTTTT,CASNTPGRELFF
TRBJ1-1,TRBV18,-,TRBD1,TGTGCCAGCTCACTTTCAGGGGGTATGAATCGGTACACTGAAGCTTTCTTT,CASSLSGGMNRYTEAFF
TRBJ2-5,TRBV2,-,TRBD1,TGTGCCAGCAGAGTTCACCGGGACAGCAGAGAGACCCAGTACTTC,CASRVHRDSRETQYF
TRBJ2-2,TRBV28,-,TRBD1,TGTGCCAGCAGGCTAGGACAGGGAACCGGGGAGCTGTTTTTT,CASRLGQGTGELFF
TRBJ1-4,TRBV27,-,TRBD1,TGTGCCAGCAGCCGGGACAGGGGAGAAAAACTGTTTTTT,CASSRDRGEKLFF
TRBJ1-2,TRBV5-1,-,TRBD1,TGCGCCAGCAGCTTCGGAGGGGTAGGGGGCTCAAACTATGGCTACACCTTC,CASSFGGVGGSNYGYTF
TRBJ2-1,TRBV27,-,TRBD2,TGTGCCAGCAGTCCCTTAGCGGGATCTGAGCAGTTCTTC,CASSPLAGSEQFF